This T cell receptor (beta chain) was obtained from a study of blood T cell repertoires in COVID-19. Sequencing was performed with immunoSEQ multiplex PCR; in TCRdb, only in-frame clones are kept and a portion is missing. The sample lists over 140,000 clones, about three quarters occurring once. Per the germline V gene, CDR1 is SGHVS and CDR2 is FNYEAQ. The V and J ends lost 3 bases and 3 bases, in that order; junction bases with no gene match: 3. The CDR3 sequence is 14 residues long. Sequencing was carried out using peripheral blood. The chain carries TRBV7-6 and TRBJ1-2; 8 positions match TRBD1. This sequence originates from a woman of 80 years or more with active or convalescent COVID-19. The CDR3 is CASSLPGQDYGYTF. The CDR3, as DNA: TGTGCCAGCAGCTTGCCGGGACAGGACTATGGCTACACCTTC.